Presented here are 30 T cell receptor beta chains from one specimen sequenced in a study of vaccination and CD4 T cells after COVID-19. Antigens for these TCRs are unknown. The assay that was used to sequence DNA from cultured CD4+ T cells was the Oncomine TCR Beta short-read assay. TCRdb independently ran MiXCR on the PCR reads; one entry per CDR3 protein. The table records 20,000 to 30,000 distinct CDR3 sequences, 28% of them present only once. The time point: late sampling 161 to 241 days after vaccination in a few convalescent patients. Treatment denoted: 10-day PBMC culture with coronavirus spike peptide pools or control peptides (ViraFEST assay). The sequencing here drew on CD4+ T cells from blood, cultured in vitro, taken about 7 months after SARS-CoV-2 vaccination. The receptor source for this set is a human donor who had recovered from COVID-19.

This clonotype was counted only a few times. This chain links TRBV6-1 with TRBJ1-1; no firm D call. V shed 6 bases and J shed 11 bases, with 22 bases lying between them. Germline V gene data show CDR1 as MNHNS and CDR2 as SASEGT. The CDR3 totals 14 residues. The CDR3 loop is CASRGRDPMAGAFF. The DNA of the CDR3 is TGTGCCAGCAGAGGACGGGATCCGATGGCTGGTGCTTTCTTT.

This chain joins TRBV5-1 and TRBJ2-7, with TRBD1 matching 7 bases. The trim removed 0 bases at V and 4 bases at J, leaving 7 bases unmatched. Germline loops: CDR1 SGHRS, CDR2 YFSETQ. This CDR3 region has 15 residues. CDR3 sequence (DNA): TGCGCCAGCAGCTTGGAAGGACAGGCTAGATACGAGCAGTACTTC. This gives the protein CASSLEGQARYEQYF.

This clonotype has more than one count but fewer than ten. The chain combines TRBV18 with TRBJ2-1, with a possible D match to TRBD2 (5 bases). Germline loops: CDR1 KGHSH, CDR2 LQKENI. Trimming took 6 bases from V and 1 from J, leaving 13 bases between them. The CDR3 consists of 15 residues. CDR3 protein: CASSPGSRSYNEQFF. CDR3 DNA: TGTGCCAGCTCTCCGGGGAGTAGATCCTACAATGAGCAGTTCTTC. The whole variable domain, remainder taken from reference TRBV18 and TRBJ2-1, is NAGVMQNPRHLVRRRGQEARLRCSPMKGHSHVYWYRQLPEEGLKFMVYLQKENIIDESGMPKERFSAEFPKEGPSILRIQQVVRGDSAAYFCASSPGSRSYNEQFFGPGTRLTVL.

Only a few counts were recorded for this clonotype. This likely came from a read error, as a far larger clone is one base away. The rearrangement links TRBV20-1 to TRBJ2-7; 11 bases map to TRBD2. The CDR3 has 12 residues. Germline V lookup: CDR1 DFQATT, CDR2 SNEGSKA (reference sequence). CDR3 protein: CRGLADYNEQYF. The CDR3 DNA reads as TGCAGGGGACTAGCGGATTACAATGAGCAGTACTTC.

This clonotype was detected once. This chain links TRBV9 with TRBJ2-3, with D unresolved. V was shortened by 0 bases and J by 0 bases, with 5 bases between the two germline ends. The CDR3 spans 14 residues. Germline loops: CDR1 SGDLS, CDR2 YYNGEE. The DNA for the CDR3 is TGTGCCAGCAGCGTAGGGAGTAGCACAGATACGCAGTATTTT. This translates into CASSVGSSTDTQYF.

The chain combines TRBV6-7 with TRBJ2-7; TRBD1 aligns across 7 bases. TRBV6-7 is known as an ORF, though its function is uncertain. The trim removed 3 bases at V and 3 bases at J, leaving 8 bases unmatched. This CDR3 contains 15 residues. CDR3 amino acids: CASSYFRQGIYEQYF. The CDR3 DNA follows: TGTGCCAGCAGTTATTTCAGACAGGGTATCTACGAGCAGTACTTC.

This clonotype was observed a few times. The V call is TRBV27, the J call TRBJ2-7, with D perhaps matching TRBD1 (6 bases). The CDR3 sequence is 15 residues long. From germline, CDR1 is MNHEY and CDR2 SMNVEV (reference sequence). Trimming removed 6 bases at V and 2 bases at J, with 17 bases between. CDR3 bases: TGTGCCAGCAGCCCGCAGGGGATTCCAGCCTACGAGCAGTACTTC. Its protein product is CASSPQGIPAYEQYF.

The rearrangement uses TRBV5-4 and TRBJ1-1, with a tentative D call TRBD1 (5 bases). Trimming pared 5 bases from V and 0 bases from J, leaving 17 bases between. CDR3 length: 16 amino acids. Germline CDR1 is SGHNT and CDR2 is YYREEE (reference sequence). The CDR3 is CASRDAGFGVNTEAFF. DNA for the CDR3: TGTGCCAGCAGGGACGCAGGGTTCGGGGTGAACACTGAAGCTTTCTTT.

This clonotype is medium-sized. The J gene is TRBJ1-1, the V gene TRBV7-9, with TRBD1 as a possible D gene (6 bases). The germline CDR1 and CDR2 sequences are SEHNR and FQNEAQ (reference sequence). This CDR3 has 15 residues. Trimming shortened V by 4 bases and J by 1 base, and 13 bases separated the two germline ends. The CDR3 loop reads CASSWSRDTNTEAFF. The CDR3 DNA sequence: TGTGCCAGCAGCTGGTCCCGGGACACGAACACTGAAGCTTTCTTT.

The J gene is TRBJ1-2, the V gene TRBV19; D gene ambiguous. Trimming cost V 6 bases and J 2 bases, with 10 bases left between them. Germline V gene sequence: CDR1 LNHDA, CDR2 SQIVND (reference sequence). The CDR3 has 13 amino acids. CDR3 in amino acids: CASSPDTNYGYTF. CDR3 in DNA: TGTGCCAGTAGCCCTGACACGAACTATGGCTACACCTTC.

The chain carries TRBV7-9 and TRBJ1-1; D perhaps matches TRBD1 (6 bases). Trimming took off 11 bases at V and 3 bases at J, with 16 bases between the two ends. Germline V lookup: CDR1 SEHNR, CDR2 FQNEAQ (reference sequence). The CDR3 consists of 13 residues. As DNA, the CDR3 is TGTGCCGGGGATGAGGGGGGGTACACTGAAGCTTTCTTT. Protein product: CAGDEGGYTEAFF.

This clonotype is classed as medium-sized. V usage is TRBV7-3 and J usage is TRBJ1-6; D not resolved. V lost 6 bases, J lost 10 bases, and 16 bases lay in between. Germline V CDR1 and CDR2: SGHTA, FQGTGA. This CDR3 is built from 14 residues. In DNA form, the CDR3 reads TGTGCCAGCAGGTCAAAGATCCCCGGCTCACCCCTCCACTTT. Protein product: CASRSKIPGSPLHF. The full variable domain, in which reference TRBV7-3 and TRBJ1-6 provide the parts outside the CDR3, is GAGVSQTPSNKVTEKGKYVELRCDPISGHTALYWYRQSLGQGPEFLIYFQGTGAADDSGLPNDRFFAVRPEGSVSTLKIQRTERGDSAVYLCASRSKIPGSPLHFGNGTRLTVT.

The rearrangement links TRBV27 to TRBJ2-7, with TRBD2 matching 10 bases. The V and J ends lost 5 bases and 5 bases, in that order; junction bases with no gene match: 9. Germline V gene lookup returns CDR1 MNHEY and CDR2 SMNVEV (reference sequence). CDR3 length: 15 residues. The CDR3 here is CASSPQREGRHEQYF. The CDR3, as DNA: TGTGCCAGCAGTCCCCAGCGGGAGGGCCGCCACGAGCAGTACTTC.

This clonotype came up a few times. The rearrangement uses TRBV23-1 and TRBJ1-6; D is unresolved. TRBV23-1 is assigned to the ORF class and has an uncertain function. V was shortened by 8 bases and J by 11 bases, with 10 bases between the two germline ends. CDR3 length: 11 residues. As DNA, the CDR3 is TGCGCCAGCTCCCACAGTGCACCCCTCCACTTT. Its protein product is CASSHSAPLHF.

The V gene is TRBV6-2 or TRBV6-3, the J gene TRBJ2-5; D is unclear. CDR3 size: 15 residues. Trimming took 0 bases from V and 7 from J, leaving 15 bases between them. Germline V gene data show CDR1 as MNHEY and CDR2 as SVGEGT. For the CDR3, the DNA is TGTGCCAGCAGTTACTCCCCCGGCACCCGAGCGACCCAGTACTTC. Protein sequence: CASSYSPGTRATQYF.

This clonotype was observed a few times. The V gene is TRBV15, the J gene TRBJ1-1, with a weak D call TRBD1 (5 bases). In germline, CDR1 is LNHNV, CDR2 YYDKDF (reference sequence). The CDR3 sequence is 15 residues long. Trimming took off 0 bases at V and 5 bases at J, with 13 bases between the two ends. CDR3 DNA: TGTGCCACCAGCAGAGATTTATTCGGGGGGACTGAAGCTTTCTTT. Translation gives CATSRDLFGGTEAFF.

This clonotype occurred a few times. The chain is built from TRBV7-3 and TRBJ2-1; 13 bases are shared with TRBD2. The germline V gene encodes CDR1 SGHTA and CDR2 FQGTGA. The CDR3 totals 17 residues. V shed 4 bases, J shed 5 bases, and the junction held 8 bases outside the gene matches. The CDR3 region is CASSSGTSGTPNNEQFF. CDR3 sequence (DNA): TGTGCCAGCAGCTCCGGGACTAGCGGGACCCCAAACAATGAGCAGTTCTTC. Full variable domain (outside the CDR3, taken from reference TRBV7-3 and TRBJ2-1): GAGVSQTPSNKVTEKGKYVELRCDPISGHTALYWYRQSLGQGPEFLIYFQGTGAADDSGLPNDRFFAVRPEGSVSTLKIQRTERGDSAVYLCASSSGTSGTPNNEQFFGPGTRLTVL.

This clonotype has only one observation. The chain uses TRBV5-1 and TRBJ2-7, with 9 nucleotides matching TRBD1. Germline CDR1 reads SGHRS; CDR2 reads YFSETQ. This CDR3 contains 17 residues. The V segment lost 1 base and the J segment 5 bases; nucleotides outside the gene matches: 13. The CDR3 DNA is TGCGCCAGCAGCTTGAGGCCCTCCGGGACAGGGTTCCACGAGCAGTACTTC. Its translation is CASSLRPSGTGFHEQYF.

The gene calls are TRBV4-1 and TRBJ2-5; 8 nucleotides align to TRBD2. Germline CDR1 is MGHRA and CDR2 is YSYEKL. This CDR3 has 17 residues. Germline trimming cut 4 bases from V and 5 bases from J; bases unmatched to any gene: 15. CDR3: CASSPLPPGLVLETQYF. The CDR3 bases are TGCGCCAGCAGCCCTCTACCTCCGGGACTAGTCCTGGAGACCCAGTACTTC.

This clonotype was detected only a few times. The V and J genes are TRBV20-1 and TRBJ2-1; TRBD2 agrees at 13 bases. Germline CDR1 DFQATT, CDR2 SNEGSKA (reference sequence). The CDR3 is made up of 15 amino acids. V shed 6 bases, J shed 6 bases, and the junction held 8 bases outside the gene matches. The CDR3 here is CSARPGLAGSNEQFF. The CDR3 DNA reads TGCAGTGCGCGCCCGGGACTAGCGGGAAGCAATGAGCAGTTCTTC.

The rearrangement joins TRBV24-1 to TRBJ2-1; 10 bases agree with TRBD1. The CDR3 extends over 16 amino acids. V lost 4 bases and J lost 5; bases outside the gene matches: 7. Germline V gives CDR1 KGHDR, CDR2 SFDVKD. The CDR3 loop is CATSDPGQGLHNEQFF. CDR3 in DNA: TGTGCCACCAGTGACCCGGGACAGGGGCTCCACAATGAGCAGTTCTTC.

This clonotype was counted a few times. The rearrangement uses TRBV20-1 and TRBJ2-5, with TRBD2 matching 10 bases. Unmatched junction bases numbered 8, after V lost 6 bases and J lost 1 base. Germline V gene data show CDR1 as DFQATT and CDR2 as SNEGSKA (reference sequence). The CDR3 totals 15 residues. The CDR3 is CSATVSGRPQETQYF. DNA for the CDR3: TGCAGTGCAACGGTTAGCGGGAGGCCCCAAGAGACCCAGTACTTC.

J is TRBJ1-1 and V is TRBV7-2; D remains ambiguous. Trimming cost V 5 bases and J 11 bases, with 9 bases left between them. Per the germline V gene, CDR1 is SGHTA and CDR2 is FQGNSA. The CDR3 spans 10 residues. CDR3 protein: CASSAPIAFF. The CDR3 DNA sequence: TGTGCCAGCAGCGCCCCGATCGCTTTCTTT. The entire variable domain, with the rest obtained from reference TRBV7-2 and TRBJ1-1, is as follows: GAGVSQSPSNKVTEKGKDVELRCDPISGHTALYWYRQSLGQGLEFLIYFQGNSAPDKSGLPSDRFSAERTGGSVSTLTIQRTQQEDSAVYLCASSAPIAFFGQGTRLTVV.

This sequence joins TRBV27 and TRBJ2-7; either TRBD1 or TRBD2 may supply D (5 bases each). V was shortened by 6 bases and J by 5 bases, with 14 bases between the two germline ends. Germline V gene sequence: CDR1 MNHEY, CDR2 SMNVEV (reference sequence). CDR3 length equals 13 residues. CDR3 nucleotide sequence: TGTGCCAGCAGCCCCCGAACGGGACACGAGCAGTACTTC. Protein sequence: CASSPRTGHEQYF.

The chain carries TRBV6-2 or TRBV6-3 and TRBJ2-3, with D perhaps being TRBD1 or TRBD2 (5 bases each). The germline V gene encodes CDR1 MNHEY and CDR2 SVGEGT. This CDR3 spans 14 amino acids. V lost 5 bases and J lost 6, with 15 bases in between. This CDR3 is CASSPPLGEDTQYF. The CDR3 coding sequence is TGTGCCAGCAGTCCTCCGCTAGGGGAGGATACGCAGTATTTT.

This clonotype came up a few times. V gene TRBV20-1 combines with J gene TRBJ2-5, with TRBD2 matching over 12 bases. The CDR3 is 16 residues long. Germline CDR1 reads DFQATT; CDR2 reads SNEGSKA (reference sequence). V gave up 5 bases and J gave up 5 bases; unmatched junction bases: 12. The CDR3 DNA reads as TGCAGTGCTCGGTGGTCGACTAGCGGGAGTCAGGAGACCCAGTACTTC. Translation: CSARWSTSGSQETQYF.

This clonotype was seen a handful of times. V and J are TRBV15 and TRBJ2-2; D call uncertain. The CDR3 spans 12 residues. Trimming pared 4 bases from V and 3 bases from J, leaving 3 bases between. Germline-derived CDR1 and CDR2 are LNHNV and YYDKDF (reference sequence). CDR3 amino acids: CATSTHTGELFF. The CDR3 DNA follows: TGTGCCACCAGCACTCACACCGGGGAGCTGTTTTTT.

The chain combines TRBV15 with TRBJ2-7, with D uncertain. The germline V and J ends were trimmed by 1 base and 3 bases, with 10 bases remaining between them. Germline assignment: CDR1 LNHNV and CDR2 YYDKDF (reference sequence). The CDR3 is 14 residues long. The CDR3 region has the DNA TGTGCCACCAGCAGAGTGGTTGGAGACTACGAGCAGTACTTC. Amino acids: CATSRVVGDYEQYF.

The V call is TRBV28, the J call TRBJ2-3, with 8 bases identical to TRBD2. This CDR3 has 17 amino acids. The V gene's germline CDR1 is MDHEN and CDR2 SYDVKM. The ends lost 4 bases at V and 1 base at J; junction bases unmatched: 10. CDR3 residues: CASSSTYHGGGTDTQYF. CDR3 nucleotides: TGTGCCAGCAGTTCAACCTACCACGGGGGGGGCACAGATACGCAGTATTTT.

Only a few counts were recorded for this clonotype. V gene TRBV7-3 combines with J gene TRBJ1-1; a possible D gene is TRBD1 (6 bases). Germline values: CDR1 SGHTA, CDR2 FQGTGA. The length of the CDR3 is 14 residues. Between the trimmed V and J ends, which lost 5 bases and 1 base, there was a span of 11 bases. This CDR3 is CASSPGHTNTEAFF. CDR3 nucleotides: TGTGCCAGCAGCCCGGGACATACGAACACTGAAGCTTTCTTT. Drawing the rest from reference TRBV7-3 and TRBJ1-1, the complete variable domain is GAGVSQTPSNKVTEKGKYVELRCDPISGHTALYWYRQSLGQGPEFLIYFQGTGAADDSGLPNDRFFAVRPEGSVSTLKIQRTERGDSAVYLCASSPGHTNTEAFFGQGTRLTVV.